This T cell receptor (beta chain) was profiled in a study of blood T cell repertoires in COVID-19. The CDR3 spans 10 residues. V lost 8 bases and J lost 5, with 4 bases in between. The germline CDR1 and CDR2 sequences are SNHLY and FYNNEI. Some clones are missing from TCRdb's copy, which holds only in-frame ones; the method was immunoSEQ multiplex PCR. This table holds 120,000 to 150,000 clones, 70% to 90% found once. The receptor comes from a woman younger than 45 with acute COVID-19. The V call is TRBV2, the J call TRBJ2-1, with D hard to call. The specimen was PBMCs or T cells enriched from blood (not recorded which). The CDR3 protein is CASSDNEQFF. The DNA of the CDR3 is TGTGCCAGCTCGGACAATGAGCAGTTCTTC.